The sequence of this TCR beta chain was determined in a study of shared clonotypes between healthy human individuals. Study overall: Donor ages ranged 18 to 49 years: a couple of women, a few men.

Regarding the study as a whole: Non-shared clonotypes showed lower generation probabilities than clonotypes common to all four donors.

Both subsets, CD45RA+ naive and CD45RA-negative memory, were split from the CD4+ cells. TCRdb's copy holds only in-frame clones and misses some; the assay was immunoSEQ multiplex PCR. Seen here are some 1.5 million clones, approximately 98% observed once, and the top ten hold about 0.42%. This CDR3 comprises 14 residues. V gave up 3 bases and J gave up 4 bases, with 13 bases separating them. Germline V CDR1 and CDR2: SGHDT, YYEEEE. This clone was observed once. Its antigen remains unknown. The specimen sequenced was naive CD4+ T cells sorted from blood. Documented subset: CD45RA+ positively selected. This TCR was recovered from a man in his thirties or forties in good health. The chain carries TRBV5-6 and TRBJ2-5, with unresolved D. CDR3: CASSSAQRRETQYF. In nucleotides, the CDR3 is TGTGCCAGCAGCTCAGCACAGAGAAGAGAGACCCAGTACTTC.